This T cell receptor beta chain originates from a study of regulatory T cells in long-lasting Graves disease. Study overall: Persistence in Graves' disease denoted antithyroid drug use beyond 5 years alongside positive TSH receptor antibodies.

The time point was: persistent/refractory GD, antithyroid drugs over 5 years with positive TRAb. Generation of the TCR library employed RNA extracted from PBMCs. The patients included were those that came from an endocrinology department in Xi'an, China. Details on this clonotype: The antigen is unknown.

Germline CDR1 and CDR2: MNHNS and SASEGT. Trimming cost V 10 bases and J 4 bases; bases outside gene matches: 10. The CDR3 loop spans 14 amino acids. Study-level points and caveats: With persistent disease, TRBV28, TRBJ1-2 and TRBJ2-5 were the favored segments. Reduced TCR diversity was observed in persistent Graves' patients versus newly diagnosed patients.

The authors built TCR beta libraries using iRepertoire HTBI primers and Arm-PCR of CDR3 regions. MiXCR, run by TCRdb on the multiplex PCR reads, gives a single entry per CDR3 protein. The table shows 450,000 or so distinct CDR3 sequences, with about 22% occurring only once. This TCR was sampled from a female donor with Graves disease. Source: peripheral blood mononuclear cells (PBMCs), taken when the disease was refractory, from a patient treated with antithyroid drugs. The genes are TRBV6-1 and TRBJ2-7; 10 nucleotides align to TRBD2. DNA of the CDR3: TGTGCCATCCTGGGCCAGCGGGAGGGTTACGAGCAGTACTTC. It is translated as CAILGQREGYEQYF.